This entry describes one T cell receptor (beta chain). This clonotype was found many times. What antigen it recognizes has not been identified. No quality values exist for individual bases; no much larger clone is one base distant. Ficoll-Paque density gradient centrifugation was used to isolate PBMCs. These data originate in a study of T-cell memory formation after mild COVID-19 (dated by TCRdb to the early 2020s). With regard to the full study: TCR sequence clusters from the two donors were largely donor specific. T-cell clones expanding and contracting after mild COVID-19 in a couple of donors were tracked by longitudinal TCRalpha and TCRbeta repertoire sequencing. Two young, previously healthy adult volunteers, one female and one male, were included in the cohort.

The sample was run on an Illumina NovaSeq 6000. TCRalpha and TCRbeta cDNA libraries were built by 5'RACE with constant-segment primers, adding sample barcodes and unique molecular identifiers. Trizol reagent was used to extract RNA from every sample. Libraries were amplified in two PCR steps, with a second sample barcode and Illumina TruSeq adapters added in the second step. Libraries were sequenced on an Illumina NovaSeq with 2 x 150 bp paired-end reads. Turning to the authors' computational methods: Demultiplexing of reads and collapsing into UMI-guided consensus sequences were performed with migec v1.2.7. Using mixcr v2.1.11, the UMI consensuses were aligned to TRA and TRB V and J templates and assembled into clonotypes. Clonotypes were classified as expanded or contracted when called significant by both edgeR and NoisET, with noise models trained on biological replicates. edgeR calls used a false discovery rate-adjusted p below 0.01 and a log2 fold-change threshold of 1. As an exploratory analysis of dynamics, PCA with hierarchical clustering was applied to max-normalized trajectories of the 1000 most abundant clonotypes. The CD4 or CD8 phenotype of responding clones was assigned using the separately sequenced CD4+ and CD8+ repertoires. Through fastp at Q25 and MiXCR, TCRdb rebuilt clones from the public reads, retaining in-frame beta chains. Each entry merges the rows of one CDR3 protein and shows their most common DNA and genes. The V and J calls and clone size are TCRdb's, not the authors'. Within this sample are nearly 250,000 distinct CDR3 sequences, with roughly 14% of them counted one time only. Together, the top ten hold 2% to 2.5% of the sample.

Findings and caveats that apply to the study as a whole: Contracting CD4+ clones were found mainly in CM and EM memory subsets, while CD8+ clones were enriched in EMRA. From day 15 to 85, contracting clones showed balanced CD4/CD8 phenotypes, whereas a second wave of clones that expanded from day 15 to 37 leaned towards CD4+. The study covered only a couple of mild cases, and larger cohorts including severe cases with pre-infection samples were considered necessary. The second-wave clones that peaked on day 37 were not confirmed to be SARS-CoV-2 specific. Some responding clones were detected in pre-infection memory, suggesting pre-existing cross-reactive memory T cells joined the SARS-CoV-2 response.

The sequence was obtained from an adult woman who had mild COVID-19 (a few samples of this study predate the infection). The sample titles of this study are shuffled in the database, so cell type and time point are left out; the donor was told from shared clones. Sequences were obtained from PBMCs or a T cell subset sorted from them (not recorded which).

The CDR3 region has the sequence CASSFGSSYEQYF. The nucleotide sequence is TGTGCCAGCAGCTTCGGTAGCTCCTACGAGCAGTACTTC. Rearrangement joined TRBV7-2 to TRBJ2-7; no D gene is confidently identified. The CDR3 runs 13 amino acids, cysteine and phenylalanine included. The DNA shown is the 39-base CDR3, in frame from base 1. The V and J ends are trimmed by 3 bases and 0 bases, leaving 6 bases between them. The germline V gene gives CDR1 as SGHTA and CDR2 as FQGNSA.